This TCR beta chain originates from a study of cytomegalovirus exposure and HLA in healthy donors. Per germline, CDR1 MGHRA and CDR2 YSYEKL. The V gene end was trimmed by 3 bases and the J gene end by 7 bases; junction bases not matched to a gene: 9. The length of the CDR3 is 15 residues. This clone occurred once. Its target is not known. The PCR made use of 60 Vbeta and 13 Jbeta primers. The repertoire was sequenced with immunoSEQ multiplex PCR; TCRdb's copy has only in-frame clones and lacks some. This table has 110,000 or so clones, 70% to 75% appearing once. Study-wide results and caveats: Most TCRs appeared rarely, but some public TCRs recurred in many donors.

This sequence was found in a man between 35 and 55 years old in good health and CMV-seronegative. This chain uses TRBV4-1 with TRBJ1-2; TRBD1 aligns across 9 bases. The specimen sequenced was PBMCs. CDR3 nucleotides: TGCGCCAGCAGCCACCTCCGGGACAGGGTGGGTGGCTACACCTTC. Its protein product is CASSHLRDRVGGYTF.